The 24 T cell receptor beta chains below were found in one sample sequenced in a study of T cell responses to AZD1222 COVID-19 vaccine. The repertoire was sequenced with immunoSEQ multiplex PCR; TCRdb's copy has only in-frame clones and lacks some. Among tens of thousands of clones listed, roughly 90% were seen once. The specimen comprised peripheral blood, sampled on day 0 of MenACWY control vaccination. The receptors originated from an adult in good health.

The sample holds a few counts of this clone. The gene calls are TRBV4-3 and TRBJ1-3; D not certain. The V end lost 0 bases, the J end lost 0 bases, and 12 bases lay between the germline ends. CDR3 length: 17 amino acids. Germline CDR1 and CDR2: LGHNA and YSLEER. The CDR3 here is CASSQENISPSGNTIYF. CDR3 nucleotide sequence: TGCGCCAGCAGCCAAGAAAACATCTCCCCCTCTGGAAACACCATATATTTT.

The chain joins TRBV6-5 to TRBJ2-7; D not resolved. Germline V gene sequence: CDR1 MNHEY, CDR2 SVGAGI. The CDR3 is 13 residues long. Trimming left V 2 bases short and J 1 base short, with 6 bases between. The CDR3: CASSYGVSYEQYF. The CDR3 DNA reads as TGTGCCAGCAGTTACGGGGTTTCCTACGAGCAGTACTTC.

The chain links TRBV2 to TRBJ1-1, with D unresolved. V lost 6 bases to trimming and J lost 1 base, with 6 bases between them. This CDR3 spans 12 amino acids. The germline V gene has CDR1 SNHLY and CDR2 FYNNEI. This CDR3 is CASRGENTEAFF. The CDR3 nucleotides read TGTGCCAGCAGGGGTGAGAACACTGAAGCTTTCTTT.

The V call is TRBV11-2, the J call TRBJ2-2, with 7 positions matching TRBD1. This CDR3 contains 14 residues. V was clipped by 1 base and J by 7 bases; unmatched bases: 3. Germline CDR1 is SGHAT and CDR2 is FQNNGV. This chain's CDR3 is CASSLGRGIGELFF. The CDR3, as DNA: TGTGCCAGCAGCTTAGGCAGGGGGATCGGGGAGCTGTTTTTT.

V is TRBV6-5 and J is TRBJ1-2; 10 nucleotides agree with TRBD1. This CDR3 has 16 amino acids. V was pared by 4 bases and J by 6 bases, with 11 bases of the junction left unmatched. In germline, CDR1 is MNHEY, CDR2 SVGAGI. The CDR3 protein is CASSWAKGGQGNGYTF. The CDR3 coding sequence is TGTGCCAGCAGTTGGGCCAAGGGGGGACAGGGGAATGGCTACACCTTC.

V usage is TRBV18 and J usage is TRBJ2-3, with D uncertain. This CDR3 is built from 15 residues. The germline gives CDR1 KGHSH, CDR2 LQKENI. Trimming took off 0 bases at V and 2 bases at J, with 9 bases between the two ends. The CDR3 region has the DNA TGTGCCAGCTCACCACCACCCGGGTTCACAGATACGCAGTATTTT. This translates into CASSPPPGFTDTQYF. The full variable domain, rest sourced from reference TRBV18 and TRBJ2-3, is NAGVMQNPRHLVRRRGQEARLRCSPMKGHSHVYWYRQLPEEGLKFMVYLQKENIIDESGMPKERFSAEFPKEGPSILRIQQVVRGDSAAYFCASSPPPGFTDTQYFGPGTRLTVL.

This chain links TRBV3-1 (or the pseudogene TRBV3-2) with TRBJ1-4, with 9 bases matching TRBD1. The CDR3 spans 14 residues. V was clipped by 4 bases and J by 7 bases; unmatched bases: 4. Germline CDR1 is LGHDT and CDR2 is YNNKEL (reference sequence). The CDR3 is CASSPDRGVEKLFF. Written as DNA, the CDR3 is TGTGCCAGCAGCCCTGACAGGGGGGTTGAAAAACTGTTTTTT.

The rearrangement links TRBV9 to TRBJ1-3; no definite D call. V shed 4 bases and J shed 0 bases, with 14 bases lying between them. Germline V lookup: CDR1 SGDLS, CDR2 YYNGEE. The CDR3 totals 16 residues. For the CDR3, the DNA is TGTGCCAGCAGCCTGGTGCCGGCCCGCTCTGGAAACACCATATATTTT. Translation: CASSLVPARSGNTIYF.

This chain connects TRBV19 to TRBJ1-2, with D possibly being TRBD1 (6 bases). Germline CDR1 is LNHDA and CDR2 is SQIVND (reference sequence). The CDR3 loop spans 13 amino acids. Trimming shortened V by 3 bases and J by 7 bases, and 12 bases separated the two germline ends. CDR3 in amino acids: CASSMGGAGGYTF. The CDR3, as DNA: TGTGCCAGTAGTATGGGGGGGGCCGGTGGCTACACCTTC.

This clone was recorded a few times. V usage is TRBV6-1 and J usage is TRBJ1-4, with 7 bases identical to TRBD1. CDR1 and CDR2 (germline): MNHNS, SASEGT. V trimming: 3 bases; J trimming: 10 bases; junction bases outside the gene matches: 8. There are 14 residues in the CDR3. CDR3 residues: CASSERGGGGKLFF. The CDR3 coding sequence is TGTGCCAGCAGTGAGAGAGGGGGCGGCGGAAAACTGTTTTTT.

The chain couples TRBV6-5 to TRBJ1-1, with D perhaps matching TRBD1 (5 bases). Germline CDR1 MNHEY, CDR2 SVGAGI. Trimming shortened V by 7 bases and J by 1 base, and 10 bases separated the two germline ends. The CDR3 spans 13 residues. CDR3 in DNA: TGTGCCAGCATTGGGGGTTGGAACACTGAAGCTTTCTTT. This codes for CASIGGWNTEAFF.

The chain carries TRBV2 and TRBJ1-5; D ambiguous. The CDR3 runs to 15 residues. The V gene's germline CDR1 is SNHLY and CDR2 FYNNEI. Between the trimmed V and J ends, which lost 8 bases and 2 bases, there was a span of 16 bases. The CDR3 nucleotides are TGTGCCAGCCTGGGGAATTCACGCGGCAATCAGCCCCAGCATTTT. Encoded protein: CASLGNSRGNQPQHF.

This clone came up once. The genes are TRBV21-1 and TRBJ1-1; no DNA check was done on the table's D call, TRBD1. TRBV21-1 is tagged as a pseudogene. This CDR3 is built from 16 residues. The CDR3 DNA follows: TGTGCCAGCAGCACGTGCAGGGTAAAGACTGGAGCTGAAGCTTTCTTT. Translation: CASSTCRVKTGAEAFF.

The V call is TRBV9, the J call TRBJ2-1, with 7 bases aligning to TRBD1. V gave up 0 bases and J gave up 9 bases; unmatched junction bases: 6. The CDR3 is 14 residues long. CDR1 and CDR2 from the germline V gene are SGDLS and YYNGEE. The CDR3: CASSVGQGPSEQFF. The DNA for the CDR3 is TGTGCCAGCAGCGTAGGACAGGGCCCAAGTGAGCAGTTCTTC.

V is TRBV5-1 and J is TRBJ2-3, with a tentative D call TRBD1 (5 bases). V was pared by 0 bases and J by 1 base, with 6 bases between. The CDR3 covers 14 residues. Germline V lookup: CDR1 SGHRS, CDR2 YFSETQ. In nucleotides, the CDR3 is TGCGCCAGCAGCTTGGCACAGGGCACAGATACGCAGTATTTT. It translates to CASSLAQGTDTQYF.

The chain couples TRBV6-2 or TRBV6-3 to TRBJ2-5; 12 nucleotides align to TRBD2. Trimming took 4 bases from V and 5 from J; bases not matched to a gene: 8. In germline, CDR1 is MNHEY, CDR2 SVGEGT. The CDR3 has 16 amino acids. The CDR3 reads CASSSRLAGEVETQYF. In DNA, the CDR3 is TGTGCCAGCAGTTCAAGACTAGCGGGGGAGGTGGAGACCCAGTACTTC.

The rearrangement links TRBV6-5 to TRBJ1-1; D perhaps matches TRBD1 (5 bases). CDR3 length equals 12 residues. V gave up 6 bases and J gave up 5 bases, with 10 bases separating them. Germline loops: CDR1 MNHEY, CDR2 SVGAGI. This CDR3 is CASSPGNTEAFF. CDR3 nucleotide sequence: TGTGCCAGCAGCCCAGGGAATACTGAAGCTTTCTTT.

The V and J genes are TRBV6-5 and TRBJ1-6, with D tentatively TRBD1 (6 bases). Trimming took 2 bases from V and 9 from J, leaving 8 bases between them. The CDR3 consists of 13 residues. Germline V gives CDR1 MNHEY, CDR2 SVGAGI. CDR3 loop: CASSYRDTSPLHF. For the CDR3, the DNA is TGTGCCAGCAGTTACCGGGACACTTCACCCCTCCACTTT.

The chain recombines TRBV19 with TRBJ2-3, with 8 bases identical to TRBD2. CDR3 length: 15 residues. The V gene's germline CDR1 is LNHDA and CDR2 SQIVND (reference sequence). V shed 8 bases and J 1 base; nucleotides not matched to a gene: 8. The CDR3 loop reads CASDPGRGGTDTQYF. CDR3 sequence (DNA): TGTGCCAGTGACCCGGGGCGGGGGGGCACAGATACGCAGTATTTT.

J is TRBJ1-1 and V is TRBV10-3; D might be TRBD1 (6 bases). The CDR3 runs to 12 residues. Germline assignment: CDR1 ENHRY and CDR2 SYGVKD. V dropped 6 bases and J dropped 8 bases, with 13 bases sitting between them. CDR3 protein: CAISLEDREAFF. The CDR3 DNA sequence: TGTGCCATCAGCCTAGAAGACAGGGAAGCTTTCTTT.

This rearrangement joins TRBV5-4 to TRBJ2-3; 8 bases line up with TRBD2. The length of the CDR3 is 15 residues. The trim removed 0 bases at V and 7 bases at J, leaving 7 bases unmatched. CDR1 is SGHNT and CDR2 is YYREEE in the germline V gene (reference sequence). CDR3 nucleotides: TGTGCCAGCAGCTTGGCCGGCGGGGGGATAAATACGCAGTATTTT. Encoded protein: CASSLAGGGINTQYF.

This sequence joins TRBV9 and TRBJ2-2, with TRBD1 matching 7 bases. Germline V lookup: CDR1 SGDLS, CDR2 YYNGEE. This CDR3 spans 13 amino acids. Trimming at V came to 4 bases and at J to 5 bases, leaving 2 bases not matched to a gene. The CDR3 nucleotides read TGTGCCAGCAGCTTGACAGGGACCGGGGAGCTGTTTTTT. This gives the protein CASSLTGTGELFF.

The CDR3 coding sequence is TGCGCCAGCAGCCCCCAGCCCGGACTAGCGGGGGTCGCAGAGACCCAGTACTTC. Amino acids: CASSPQPGLAGVAETQYF. The rearrangement links TRBV5-1 to TRBJ2-5; 13 bases are shared with TRBD2. Trimming took 4 bases from V and 4 from J; bases not matched to a gene: 13. The V gene's germline CDR1 is SGHRS and CDR2 YFSETQ. CDR3 length equals 18 residues. Combining the CDR3 with reference TRBV5-1 and TRBJ2-5 gives the whole variable domain KAGVTQTPRYLIKTRGQQVTLSCSPISGHRSVSWYQQTPGQGLQFLFEYFSETQRNKGNFPGRFSGRQFSNSRSEMNVSTLELGDSALYLCASSPQPGLAGVAETQYFGPGTRLLVL.

The chain joins TRBV3-1 (or the pseudogene TRBV3-2) to TRBJ2-1; TRBD2 might be the D (6 bases). The CDR3 has 14 amino acids. V lost 0 bases and J 13 bases, leaving 16 bases between the germline ends. Germline V gives CDR1 LGHDT, CDR2 YNNKEL (reference sequence). CDR3 coding DNA: TGTGCCAGCAGCCAAGATATAAGTGTCGGGGGACAGTTCTTC. It translates to CASSQDISVGGQFF.